These 5 T cell receptor beta chains share one sample of origin, sequenced in a study of T cell responses to AZD1222 COVID-19 vaccine. The assay was immunoSEQ multiplex PCR, and TCRdb's table has in-frame clones only and misses some. The table records 150,000 to 200,000 clones, less than 95% of them present only once. The source was peripheral blood, collected on day 0 of AZD1222 vaccination. Every receptor here comes from an adult in good health.

This clone was seen more than once but under ten times. CDR3 in DNA: TGTGCCAGCAGCTTAGCCCGGGAATCGGGTGAGCAGTTCTTC. Translated: CASSLARESGEQFF. This chain connects TRBV11-2 to TRBJ2-1, with D perhaps matching TRBD2 (5 bases). This CDR3 contains 14 residues. CDR1 and CDR2 from the germline V gene are SGHAT and FQNNGV. V was clipped by 1 base and J by 9 bases, with 13 bases between them.

The CDR3 protein is CASSHLYDGYTF. The CDR3 DNA reads as TGTGCCAGCAGCCACCTGTATGATGGCTACACCTTC. The rearrangement uses TRBV3-1 (or the pseudogene TRBV3-2) and TRBJ1-2; D is unresolved. CDR1 and CDR2 (germline): LGHDT, YNNKEL (reference sequence). This CDR3 has 12 amino acids. V lost 3 bases and J lost 6, with 8 bases in between.

The chain employs TRBV29-1 and TRBJ2-6, with D unresolved. Trimming pared 4 bases from V and 1 base from J, leaving 5 bases between. The germline V gene has CDR1 SQVTM and CDR2 ANQGSEA. This CDR3 has 13 residues. In DNA form, the CDR3 reads TGCAGCGTTGCGCCGTCTGGGGCCAACGTCCTGACTTTC. Protein product: CSVAPSGANVLTF. Drawing the rest from reference TRBV29-1 and TRBJ2-6, the complete variable domain is SAVISQKPSRDICQRGTSLTIQCQVDSQVTMMFWYRQQPGQSLTLIATANQGSEATYESGFVIDKFPISRPNLTFSTLTVSNMSPEDSSIYLCSVAPSGANVLTFGAGSRLTVL.

This clone has just a few counts. The V gene is TRBV18, the J gene TRBJ1-2; TRBD1 matches 10 bases. This CDR3 comprises 14 residues. The trim removed 2 bases at V and 6 bases at J, leaving 3 bases unmatched. The germline V gene encodes CDR1 KGHSH and CDR2 LQKENI. The CDR3 DNA sequence: TGTGCCAGCTCACCAAGTGGGACAGGGGATGGCTACACCTTC. Amino acids: CASSPSGTGDGYTF. Complete variable domain (other parts from reference TRBV18 and TRBJ1-2): NAGVMQNPRHLVRRRGQEARLRCSPMKGHSHVYWYRQLPEEGLKFMVYLQKENIIDESGMPKERFSAEFPKEGPSILRIQQVVRGDSAAYFCASSPSGTGDGYTFGSGTRLTVV.

The V gene is TRBV11-2, the J gene TRBJ2-7; D unclear. Between the trimmed V and J ends, which lost 5 bases and 4 bases, there was a span of 18 bases. The CDR3 is 15 residues long. Germline assignment: CDR1 SGHAT and CDR2 FQNNGV. In DNA form, the CDR3 reads TGTGCCAGCAGCCCTACCTCTGGGGTCAGGTACGAGCAGTACTTC. Amino acids: CASSPTSGVRYEQYF. Using reference TRBV11-2 and TRBJ2-7 for the parts outside the CDR3, the full variable domain is EAGVAQSPRYKIIEKRQSVAFWCNPISGHATLYWYQQILGQGPKLLIQFQNNGVVDDSQLPKDRFSAERLKGVDSTLKIQPAKLEDSAVYLCASSPTSGVRYEQYFGPGTRLTVT.